These 2 T cell receptor beta chains came from one sample sequenced in a study of blood T cells in healthy people across ages. Combining a sample-barcoded 5' primer with a J-beta primer mix, a second PCR ran for roughly 6 to 12 cycles. TCRdb itself ran the 5' RACE reads through MiXCR, one entry per CDR3 protein. This table holds roughly 680,000 distinct CDR3 sequences, roughly half found once. The material sequenced was blood. The source is a woman older than 75 in good health.

V and J are TRBV7-2 and TRBJ1-1; no clear D gene. This CDR3 has 14 amino acids. Between the trimmed V and J ends, which lost 2 bases and 4 bases, there was a span of 11 bases. Germline CDR1 is SGHTA and CDR2 is FQGNSA. The CDR3 DNA reads TGTGCCAGCAGCTTATTCGGGGAATTCACTGAAGCTTTCTTT. Its translation is CASSLFGEFTEAFF.

The J gene is TRBJ1-5, the V gene TRBV10-3; D is unresolved. Germline CDR1 ENHRY, CDR2 SYGVKD. V gave up 4 bases and J gave up 4 bases, with 8 bases separating them. The CDR3 totals 13 residues. CDR3 sequence: CAISGEGNQPQHF. In DNA form, the CDR3 reads TGTGCCATCAGTGGTGAAGGGAATCAGCCCCAGCATTTT.